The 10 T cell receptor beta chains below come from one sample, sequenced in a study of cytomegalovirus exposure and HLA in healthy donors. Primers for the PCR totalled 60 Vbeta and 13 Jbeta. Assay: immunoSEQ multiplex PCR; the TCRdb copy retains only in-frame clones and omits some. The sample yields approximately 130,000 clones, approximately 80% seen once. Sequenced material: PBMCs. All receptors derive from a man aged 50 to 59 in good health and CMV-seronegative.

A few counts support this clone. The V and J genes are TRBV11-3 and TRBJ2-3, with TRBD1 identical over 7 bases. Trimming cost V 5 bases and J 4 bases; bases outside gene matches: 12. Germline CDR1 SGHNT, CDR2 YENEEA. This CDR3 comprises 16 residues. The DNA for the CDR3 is TGTGCCAGCAGCCACCTTCGGCATCAGGGGGCAGATACGCAGTATTTT. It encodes CASSHLRHQGADTQYF.

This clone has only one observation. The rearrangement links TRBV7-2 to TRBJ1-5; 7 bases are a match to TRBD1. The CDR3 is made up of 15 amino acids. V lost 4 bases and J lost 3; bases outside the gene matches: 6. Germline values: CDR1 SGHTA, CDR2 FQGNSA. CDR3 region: CASSSTGKLNQPQHF. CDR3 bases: TGTGCCAGCAGCTCGACAGGGAAGCTCAATCAGCCCCAGCATTTT.

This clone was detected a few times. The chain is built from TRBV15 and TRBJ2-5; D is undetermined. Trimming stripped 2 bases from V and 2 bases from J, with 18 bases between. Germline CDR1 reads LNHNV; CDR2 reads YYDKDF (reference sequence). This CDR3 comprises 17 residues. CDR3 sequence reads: CATSRNWATGSQETQYF. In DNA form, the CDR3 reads TGTGCCACCAGCAGAAACTGGGCAACCGGATCGCAAGAGACCCAGTACTTC.

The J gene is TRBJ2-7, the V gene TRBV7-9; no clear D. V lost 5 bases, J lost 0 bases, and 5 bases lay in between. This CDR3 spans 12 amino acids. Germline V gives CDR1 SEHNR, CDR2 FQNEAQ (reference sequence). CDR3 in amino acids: CASSPSSYEQYF. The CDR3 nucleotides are TGTGCCAGCAGCCCCAGCTCCTACGAGCAGTACTTC.

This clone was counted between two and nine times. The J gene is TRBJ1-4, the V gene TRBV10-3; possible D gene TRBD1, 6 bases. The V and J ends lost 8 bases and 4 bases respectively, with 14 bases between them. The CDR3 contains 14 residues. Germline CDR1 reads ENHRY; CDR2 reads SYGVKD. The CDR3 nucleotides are TGTGCCATCGGGACCGGGACAAGTAATGAAAAACTGTTTTTT. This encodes CAIGTGTSNEKLFF.

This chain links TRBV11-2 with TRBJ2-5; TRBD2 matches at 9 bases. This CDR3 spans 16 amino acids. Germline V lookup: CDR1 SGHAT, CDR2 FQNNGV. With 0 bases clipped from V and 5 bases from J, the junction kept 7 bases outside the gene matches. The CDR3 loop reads CASSLDGVAGVETQYF. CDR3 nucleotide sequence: TGTGCCAGCAGCTTAGATGGGGTAGCGGGAGTCGAGACCCAGTACTTC.

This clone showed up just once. CDR3 amino acids: CASSANPGQGAGANEKLFF. CDR3 DNA: TGTGCCAGCAGCGCAAACCCGGGACAGGGGGCTGGAGCTAATGAAAAACTGTTTTTT. The genes are TRBV7-6 and TRBJ1-4, with TRBD1 matching 12 bases. The CDR3 consists of 19 residues. The V gene's germline CDR1 is SGHVS and CDR2 FNYEAQ. V lost 5 bases to trimming and J lost 3 bases; unmatched junction nucleotides: 13.

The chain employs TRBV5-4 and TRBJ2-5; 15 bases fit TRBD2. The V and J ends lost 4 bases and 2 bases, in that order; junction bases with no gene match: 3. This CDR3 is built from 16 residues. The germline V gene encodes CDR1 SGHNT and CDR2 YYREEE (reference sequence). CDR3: CASSPGTSGRQETQYF. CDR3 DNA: TGTGCCAGCAGCCCGGGGACTAGCGGGAGGCAAGAGACCCAGTACTTC.

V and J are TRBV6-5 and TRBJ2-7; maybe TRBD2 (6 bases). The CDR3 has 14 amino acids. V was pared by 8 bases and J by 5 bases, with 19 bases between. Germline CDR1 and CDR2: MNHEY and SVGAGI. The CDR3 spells CASHEAGGGNEQYF. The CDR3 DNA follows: TGTGCCAGCCACGAAGCGGGTGGAGGTAACGAGCAGTACTTC.

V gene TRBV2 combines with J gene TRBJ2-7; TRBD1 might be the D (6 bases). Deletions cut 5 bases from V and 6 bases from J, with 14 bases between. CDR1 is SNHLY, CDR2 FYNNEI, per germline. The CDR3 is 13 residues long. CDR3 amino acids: CASSRDTLSEQYF. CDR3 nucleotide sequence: TGTGCCAGCAGTCGGGACACCTTGAGCGAGCAGTACTTC.